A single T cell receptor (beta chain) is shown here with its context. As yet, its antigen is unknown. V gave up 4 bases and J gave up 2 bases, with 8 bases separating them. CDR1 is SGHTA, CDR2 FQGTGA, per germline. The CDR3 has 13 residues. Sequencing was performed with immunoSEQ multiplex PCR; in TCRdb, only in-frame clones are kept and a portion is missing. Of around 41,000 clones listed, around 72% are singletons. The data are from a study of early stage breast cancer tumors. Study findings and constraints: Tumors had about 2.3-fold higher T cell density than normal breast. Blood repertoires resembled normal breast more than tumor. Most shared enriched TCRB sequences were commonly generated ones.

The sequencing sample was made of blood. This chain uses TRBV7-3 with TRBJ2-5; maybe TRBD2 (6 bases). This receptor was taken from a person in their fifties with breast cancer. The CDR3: CASSWGLQETQYF. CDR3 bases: TGTGCCAGCAGCTGGGGACTGCAAGAGACCCAGTACTTC.